What follows is one T cell receptor beta chain and its context. Generated by immunoSEQ multiplex PCR, the TCRdb table keeps only in-frame clones and is missing some. The data contain 10,000 to 15,000 clones, about 61% of them singletons. The sample comes from a study of radiation and T cells in renal cell carcinoma. This CDR3 is built from 13 residues. Trimming stripped 5 bases from V and 6 bases from J, with 13 bases between. Germline V CDR1 and CDR2: SGHVS, FQNEAQ. The treatment denotes: treatment-naive control, cytoreductive nephrectomy. This sequence originates from a woman of 80 years or more with renal cell carcinoma. Specimen: tumor tissue, collected from a patient whose treatment was nephrectomy without radiotherapy. The chain employs TRBV7-8 and TRBJ1-2, with D hard to call. CDR3 DNA sequence: TGTGCCAGCAGCCTGAGACACTTCGATGGCTACACCTTC. It translates to CASSLRHFDGYTF.